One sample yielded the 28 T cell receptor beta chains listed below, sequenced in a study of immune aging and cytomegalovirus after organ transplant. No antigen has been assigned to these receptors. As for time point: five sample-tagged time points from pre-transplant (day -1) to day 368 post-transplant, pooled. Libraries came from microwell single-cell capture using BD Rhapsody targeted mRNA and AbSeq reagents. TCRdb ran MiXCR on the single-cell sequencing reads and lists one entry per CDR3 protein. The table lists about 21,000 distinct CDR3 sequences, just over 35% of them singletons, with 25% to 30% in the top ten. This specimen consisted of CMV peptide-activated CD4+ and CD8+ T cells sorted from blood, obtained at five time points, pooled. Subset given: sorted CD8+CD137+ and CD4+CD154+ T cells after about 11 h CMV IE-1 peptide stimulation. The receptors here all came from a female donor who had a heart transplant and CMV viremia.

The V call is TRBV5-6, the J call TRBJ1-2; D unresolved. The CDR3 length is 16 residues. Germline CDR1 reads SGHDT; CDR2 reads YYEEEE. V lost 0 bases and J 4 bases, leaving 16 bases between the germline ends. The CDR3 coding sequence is TGTGCCAGCAGCTTGGGATTGGGCCGAACAACCTATGGCTACACCTTC. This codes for CASSLGLGRTTYGYTF.

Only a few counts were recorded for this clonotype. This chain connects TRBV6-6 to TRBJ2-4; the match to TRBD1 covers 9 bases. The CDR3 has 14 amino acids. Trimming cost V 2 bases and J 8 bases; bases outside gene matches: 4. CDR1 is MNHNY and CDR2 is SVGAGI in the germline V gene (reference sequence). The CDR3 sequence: CASSYTGGVDIQYF. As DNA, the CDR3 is TGTGCCAGCAGTTACACAGGGGGCGTGGACATTCAGTACTTC.

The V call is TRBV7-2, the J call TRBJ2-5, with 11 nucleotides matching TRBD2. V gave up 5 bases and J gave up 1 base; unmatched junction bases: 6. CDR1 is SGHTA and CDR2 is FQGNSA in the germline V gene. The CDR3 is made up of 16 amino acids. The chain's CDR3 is CASSTGLAGLQETQYF. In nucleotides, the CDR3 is TGTGCCAGCAGCACTGGACTAGCGGGTCTCCAAGAGACCCAGTACTTC.

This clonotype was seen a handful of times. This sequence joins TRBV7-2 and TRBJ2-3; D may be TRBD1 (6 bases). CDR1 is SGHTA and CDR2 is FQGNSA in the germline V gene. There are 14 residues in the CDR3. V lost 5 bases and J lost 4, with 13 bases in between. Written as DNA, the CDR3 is TGTGCCAGCAGCGGCTATGCAGGGGCAGATACGCAGTATTTT. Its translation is CASSGYAGADTQYF.

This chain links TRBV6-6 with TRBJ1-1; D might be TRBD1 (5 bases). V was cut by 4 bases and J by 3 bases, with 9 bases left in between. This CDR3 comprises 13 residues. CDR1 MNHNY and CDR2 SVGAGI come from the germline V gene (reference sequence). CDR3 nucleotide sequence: TGTGCCAGCAGTTTAGACAGATACACTGAAGCTTTCTTT. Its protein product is CASSLDRYTEAFF.

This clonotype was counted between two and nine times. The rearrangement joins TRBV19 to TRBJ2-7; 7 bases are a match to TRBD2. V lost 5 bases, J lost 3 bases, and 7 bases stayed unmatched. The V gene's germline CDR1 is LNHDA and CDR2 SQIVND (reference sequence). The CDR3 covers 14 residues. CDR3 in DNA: TGTGCCAGTAGTCCTGGGACTACCTACTACGAGCAGTACTTC. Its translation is CASSPGTTYYEQYF.

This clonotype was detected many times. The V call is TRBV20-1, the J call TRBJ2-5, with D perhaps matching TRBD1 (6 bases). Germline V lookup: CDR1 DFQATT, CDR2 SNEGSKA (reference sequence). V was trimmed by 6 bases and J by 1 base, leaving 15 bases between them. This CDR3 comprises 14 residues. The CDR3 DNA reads TGCAGTGCCGCCTTCTGGGGGCGCCAAGAGACCCAGTACTTC. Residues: CSAAFWGRQETQYF.

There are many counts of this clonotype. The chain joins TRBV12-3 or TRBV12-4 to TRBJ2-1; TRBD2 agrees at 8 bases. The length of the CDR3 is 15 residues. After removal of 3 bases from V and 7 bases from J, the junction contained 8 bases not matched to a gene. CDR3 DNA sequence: TGTGCCAGCAGTTTGATAGCGGGACTAAGGAATGAGCAGTTCTTC. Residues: CASSLIAGLRNEQFF.

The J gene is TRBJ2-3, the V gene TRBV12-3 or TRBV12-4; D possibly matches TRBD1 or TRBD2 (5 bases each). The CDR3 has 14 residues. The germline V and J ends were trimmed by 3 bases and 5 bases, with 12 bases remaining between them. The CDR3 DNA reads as TGTGCCAGCAGTTTGCGCACGGGACGAGATACGCAGTATTTT. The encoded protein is CASSLRTGRDTQYF.

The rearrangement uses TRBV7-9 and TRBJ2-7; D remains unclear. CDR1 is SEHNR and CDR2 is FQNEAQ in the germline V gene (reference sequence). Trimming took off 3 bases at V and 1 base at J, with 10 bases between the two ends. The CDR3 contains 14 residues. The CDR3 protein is CASSFGGLSYEQYF. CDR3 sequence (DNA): TGTGCCAGCAGCTTCGGCGGTCTTTCCTACGAGCAGTACTTC.

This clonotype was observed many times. This chain's CDR3 is CASSLGTMNTEAFF. The CDR3 DNA follows: TGCGCCAGCAGCTTGGGCACCATGAACACTGAAGCTTTCTTT. The V and J genes are TRBV5-1 and TRBJ1-1; D not resolved. This CDR3 region has 14 residues. The germline CDR1 and CDR2 sequences are SGHRS and YFSETQ. V lost 0 bases and J lost 0, with 6 bases in between.

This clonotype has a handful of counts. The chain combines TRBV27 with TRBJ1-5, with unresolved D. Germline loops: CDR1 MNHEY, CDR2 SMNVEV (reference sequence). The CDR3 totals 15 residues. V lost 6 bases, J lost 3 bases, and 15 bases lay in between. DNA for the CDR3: TGTGCCAGCAGCACTCCTAGGACCCTCAATCAGCCCCAGCATTTT. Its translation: CASSTPRTLNQPQHF.

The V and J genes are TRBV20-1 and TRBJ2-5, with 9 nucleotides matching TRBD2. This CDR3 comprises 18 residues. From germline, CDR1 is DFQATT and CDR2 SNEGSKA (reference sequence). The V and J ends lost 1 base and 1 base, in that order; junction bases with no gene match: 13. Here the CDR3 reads CSARVLASGALGQETQYF. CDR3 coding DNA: TGCAGTGCTAGAGTCTTGGCTAGCGGGGCCTTGGGCCAAGAGACCCAGTACTTC.

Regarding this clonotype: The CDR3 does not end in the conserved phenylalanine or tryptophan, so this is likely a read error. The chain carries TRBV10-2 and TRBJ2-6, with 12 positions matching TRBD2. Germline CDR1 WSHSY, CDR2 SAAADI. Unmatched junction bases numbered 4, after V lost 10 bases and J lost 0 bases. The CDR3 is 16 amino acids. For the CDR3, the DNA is TGCGCCACGTCGGGACTAGCGGGCTCTGGGGCCAACGTCCTGACTCTC. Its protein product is CATSGLAGSGANVLTL.

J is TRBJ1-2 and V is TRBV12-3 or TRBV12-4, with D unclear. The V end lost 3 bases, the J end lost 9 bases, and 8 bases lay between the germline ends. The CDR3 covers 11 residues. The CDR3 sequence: CASSFSSSYTF. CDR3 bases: TGTGCCAGCAGTTTTTCTTCGAGCTACACCTTC.

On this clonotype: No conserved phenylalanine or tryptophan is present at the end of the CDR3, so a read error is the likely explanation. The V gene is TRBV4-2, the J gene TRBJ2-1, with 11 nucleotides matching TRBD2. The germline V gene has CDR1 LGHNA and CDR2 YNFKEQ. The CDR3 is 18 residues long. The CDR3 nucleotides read TGTGCCTGCAGCCAAGAGGGGACCCCAGGGACTAGCGGAAGGGAGCAGTTCCTC. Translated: CACSQEGTPGTSGREQFL.

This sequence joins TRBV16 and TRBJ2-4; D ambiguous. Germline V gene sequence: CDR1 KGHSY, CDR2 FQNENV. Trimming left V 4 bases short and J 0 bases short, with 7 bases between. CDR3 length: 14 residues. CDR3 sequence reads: CASSPYRAKNIQYF. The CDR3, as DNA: TGTGCCAGCAGCCCGTACCGAGCCAAAAACATTCAGTACTTC.

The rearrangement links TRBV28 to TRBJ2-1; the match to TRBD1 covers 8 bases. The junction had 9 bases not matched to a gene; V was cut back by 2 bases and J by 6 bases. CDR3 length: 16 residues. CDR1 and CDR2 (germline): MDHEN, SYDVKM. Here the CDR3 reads CASSLETGAGGNEQFF. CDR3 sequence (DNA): TGTGCCAGCAGTTTAGAGACAGGGGCCGGGGGCAATGAGCAGTTCTTC.

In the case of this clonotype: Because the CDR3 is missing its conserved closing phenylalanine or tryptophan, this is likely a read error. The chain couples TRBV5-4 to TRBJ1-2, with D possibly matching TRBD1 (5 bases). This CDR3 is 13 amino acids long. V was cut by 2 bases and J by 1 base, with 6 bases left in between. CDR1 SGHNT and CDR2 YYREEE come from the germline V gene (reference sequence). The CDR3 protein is CASSLDSNYGYTL. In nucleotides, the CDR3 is TGTGCCAGCAGCTTAGACAGTAACTATGGCTACACCCTC.

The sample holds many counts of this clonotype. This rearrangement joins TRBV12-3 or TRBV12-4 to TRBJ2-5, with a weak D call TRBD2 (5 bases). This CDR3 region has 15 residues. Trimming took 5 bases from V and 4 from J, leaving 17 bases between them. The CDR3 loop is CASSKSGLEVETQYF. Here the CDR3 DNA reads TGTGCCAGCAGTAAAAGCGGACTCGAAGTAGAGACCCAGTACTTC.

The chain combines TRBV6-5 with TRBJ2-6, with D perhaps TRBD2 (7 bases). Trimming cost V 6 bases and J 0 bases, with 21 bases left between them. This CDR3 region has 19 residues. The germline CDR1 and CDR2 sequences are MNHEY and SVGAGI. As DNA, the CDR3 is TGTGCCAGCAGCCTACTCCTGGAAGGGGGGGACTCTGGGGCCAACGTCCTGACTTTC. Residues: CASSLLLEGGDSGANVLTF.

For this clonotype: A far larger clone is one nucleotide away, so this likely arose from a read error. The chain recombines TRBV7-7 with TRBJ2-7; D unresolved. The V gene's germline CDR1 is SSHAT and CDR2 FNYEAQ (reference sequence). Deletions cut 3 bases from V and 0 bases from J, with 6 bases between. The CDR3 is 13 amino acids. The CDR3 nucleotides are TGTGCCAGCAGCTTGCTGGGCTCCTACGAGCAGTACTTC. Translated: CASSLLGSYEQYF.

CDR3 amino acids: CASSNHPTSGSTPGNKAGELFF. The CDR3 DNA reads TGTGCCAGCAGTAACCACCCAACTAGCGGGAGTACGCCGGGTAATAAGGCCGGGGAGCTGTTTTTT. This chain joins TRBV6-5 and TRBJ2-2; the match to TRBD2 covers 11 bases. The trim removed 5 bases at V and 6 bases at J, leaving 26 bases unmatched. CDR1 and CDR2 (germline): MNHEY, SVGAGI. This CDR3 spans 22 amino acids.

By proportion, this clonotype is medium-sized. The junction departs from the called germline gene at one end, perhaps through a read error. The CDR3 loop reads CASNYSGLISTDTQYF. The CDR3 DNA reads as TGTGCCAGCAATTACTCGGGTTTAATCAGCACAGATACGCAGTATTTT. The chain employs TRBV6-2 or TRBV6-3 and TRBJ2-3; D is undetermined. Germline loops: CDR1 MNHEY, CDR2 SVGEGT. The CDR3 consists of 16 residues.

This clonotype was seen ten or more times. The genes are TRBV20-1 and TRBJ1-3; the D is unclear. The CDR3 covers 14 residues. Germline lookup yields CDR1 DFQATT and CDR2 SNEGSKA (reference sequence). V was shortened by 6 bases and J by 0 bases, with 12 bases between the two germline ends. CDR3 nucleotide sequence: TGCAGTGCCATCGAAGCGATCTCTGGAAACACCATATATTTT. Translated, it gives CSAIEAISGNTIYF.

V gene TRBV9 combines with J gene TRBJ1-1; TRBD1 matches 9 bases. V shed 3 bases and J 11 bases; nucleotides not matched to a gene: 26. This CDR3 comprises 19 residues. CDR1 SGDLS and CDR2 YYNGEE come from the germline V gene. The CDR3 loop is CASSAAPEVGQGLRHRAFF. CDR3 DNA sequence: TGTGCCAGCAGCGCGGCCCCCGAAGTGGGACAGGGACTTCGACATCGCGCTTTCTTT.

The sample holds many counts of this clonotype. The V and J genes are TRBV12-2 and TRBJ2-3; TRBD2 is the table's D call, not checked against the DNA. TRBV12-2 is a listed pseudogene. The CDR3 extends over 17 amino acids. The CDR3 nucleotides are TGTGCAAGTCGCTTAGAATTAGCGGGAGGGCCTATAGATACGCAGTATTTT. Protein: CASRLELAGGPIDTQYF.

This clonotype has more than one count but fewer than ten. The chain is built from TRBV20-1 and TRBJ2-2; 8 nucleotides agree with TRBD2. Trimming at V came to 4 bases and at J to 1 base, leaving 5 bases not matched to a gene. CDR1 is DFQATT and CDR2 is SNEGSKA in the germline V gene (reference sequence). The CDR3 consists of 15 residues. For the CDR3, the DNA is TGCAGTGCTATATATAGCGGGAAGAACACCGGGGAGCTGTTTTTT. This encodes CSAIYSGKNTGELFF.